The entry that follows covers one TCR beta chain sequence. Its target is not known. The data originate from a study of shared clonotypes between healthy human individuals. Donors, without exception, were Caucasian adults residing in Nashville, Tennessee. The deep-level immunoSEQ assay was used. Method: immunoSEQ multiplex PCR; TCRdb's copy keeps in-frame clones and lacks some. The sample includes hundreds of thousands of clones, roughly 73% of them seen just once. Study outcomes and limitations: Estimated clonotype richness was generally higher in naive than memory subsets. Naive CD4 clonotypes overlapped across a handful of donors at around 4.8%.

This receptor was obtained from a woman in her thirties in good health. Sequencing was done on a sample of memory CD4+ T cells sorted from blood. Subset described: CD45RA-negative fraction.

The DNA for the CDR3 is TGTGCCAGCAGCAACTCCCGACAGGGGGGGAACACTGAAGCTTTCTTT. Protein: CASSNSRQGGNTEAFF. The rearrangement joins TRBV7-3 to TRBJ1-1, with TRBD1 matching over 9 bases. The CDR3 totals 16 residues. The V gene end was trimmed by 5 bases and the J gene end by 1 base; junction bases not matched to a gene: 8. Germline V gives CDR1 SGHTA, CDR2 FQGTGA. The full variable domain, rest sourced from reference TRBV7-3 and TRBJ1-1, is GAGVSQTPSNKVTEKGKYVELRCDPISGHTALYWYRQSLGQGPEFLIYFQGTGAADDSGLPNDRFFAVRPEGSVSTLKIQRTERGDSAVYLCASSNSRQGGNTEAFFGQGTRLTVV.